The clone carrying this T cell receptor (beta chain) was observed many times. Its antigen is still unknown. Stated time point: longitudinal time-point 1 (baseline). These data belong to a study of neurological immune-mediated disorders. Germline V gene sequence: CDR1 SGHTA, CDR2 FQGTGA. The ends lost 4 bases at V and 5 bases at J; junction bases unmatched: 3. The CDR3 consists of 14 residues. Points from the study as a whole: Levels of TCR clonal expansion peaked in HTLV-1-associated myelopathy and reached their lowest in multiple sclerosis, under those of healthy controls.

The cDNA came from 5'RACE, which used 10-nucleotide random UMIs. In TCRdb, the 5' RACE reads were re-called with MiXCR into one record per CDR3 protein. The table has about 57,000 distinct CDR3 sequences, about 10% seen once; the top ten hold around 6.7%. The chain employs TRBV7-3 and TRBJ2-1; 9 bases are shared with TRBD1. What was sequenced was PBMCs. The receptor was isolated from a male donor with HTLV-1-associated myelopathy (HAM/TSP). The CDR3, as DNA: TGTGCCAGCAGCTCGGGACAGGGAGACAATGAGCAGTTCTTC. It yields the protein CASSSGQGDNEQFF.